The T cell receptor (beta chain) described here comes from a study of cytomegalovirus exposure and HLA in healthy donors. Overall study results and limits: Most TCR sequences were rare, but some public TCRs occurred in many donors. A few of the chains that were CMV-associated were confirmed in vitro to be specific for CMV antigens.

TCRdb's table, derived via immunoSEQ multiplex PCR, lists solely in-frame clones and lacks some. The table lists fewer than 120,000 clones, approximately 89% of them singletons. About this clone: Antigen specificity is unknown.

This receptor was obtained from a woman between 18 and 30 years old in good health and CMV-seronegative. Sequencing input: PBMCs.

CDR3 sequence (DNA): TGCAGCGCCCGTGTCCCCCCCCTCGAGCAGTACTTC. This encodes CSARVPPLEQYF. This chain joins TRBV29-1 and TRBJ2-7; no firm D call. Germline V gives CDR1 SQVTM, CDR2 ANQGSEA. The V end lost 7 bases, the J end lost 6 bases, and 16 bases lay between the germline ends. The CDR3 consists of 12 residues.